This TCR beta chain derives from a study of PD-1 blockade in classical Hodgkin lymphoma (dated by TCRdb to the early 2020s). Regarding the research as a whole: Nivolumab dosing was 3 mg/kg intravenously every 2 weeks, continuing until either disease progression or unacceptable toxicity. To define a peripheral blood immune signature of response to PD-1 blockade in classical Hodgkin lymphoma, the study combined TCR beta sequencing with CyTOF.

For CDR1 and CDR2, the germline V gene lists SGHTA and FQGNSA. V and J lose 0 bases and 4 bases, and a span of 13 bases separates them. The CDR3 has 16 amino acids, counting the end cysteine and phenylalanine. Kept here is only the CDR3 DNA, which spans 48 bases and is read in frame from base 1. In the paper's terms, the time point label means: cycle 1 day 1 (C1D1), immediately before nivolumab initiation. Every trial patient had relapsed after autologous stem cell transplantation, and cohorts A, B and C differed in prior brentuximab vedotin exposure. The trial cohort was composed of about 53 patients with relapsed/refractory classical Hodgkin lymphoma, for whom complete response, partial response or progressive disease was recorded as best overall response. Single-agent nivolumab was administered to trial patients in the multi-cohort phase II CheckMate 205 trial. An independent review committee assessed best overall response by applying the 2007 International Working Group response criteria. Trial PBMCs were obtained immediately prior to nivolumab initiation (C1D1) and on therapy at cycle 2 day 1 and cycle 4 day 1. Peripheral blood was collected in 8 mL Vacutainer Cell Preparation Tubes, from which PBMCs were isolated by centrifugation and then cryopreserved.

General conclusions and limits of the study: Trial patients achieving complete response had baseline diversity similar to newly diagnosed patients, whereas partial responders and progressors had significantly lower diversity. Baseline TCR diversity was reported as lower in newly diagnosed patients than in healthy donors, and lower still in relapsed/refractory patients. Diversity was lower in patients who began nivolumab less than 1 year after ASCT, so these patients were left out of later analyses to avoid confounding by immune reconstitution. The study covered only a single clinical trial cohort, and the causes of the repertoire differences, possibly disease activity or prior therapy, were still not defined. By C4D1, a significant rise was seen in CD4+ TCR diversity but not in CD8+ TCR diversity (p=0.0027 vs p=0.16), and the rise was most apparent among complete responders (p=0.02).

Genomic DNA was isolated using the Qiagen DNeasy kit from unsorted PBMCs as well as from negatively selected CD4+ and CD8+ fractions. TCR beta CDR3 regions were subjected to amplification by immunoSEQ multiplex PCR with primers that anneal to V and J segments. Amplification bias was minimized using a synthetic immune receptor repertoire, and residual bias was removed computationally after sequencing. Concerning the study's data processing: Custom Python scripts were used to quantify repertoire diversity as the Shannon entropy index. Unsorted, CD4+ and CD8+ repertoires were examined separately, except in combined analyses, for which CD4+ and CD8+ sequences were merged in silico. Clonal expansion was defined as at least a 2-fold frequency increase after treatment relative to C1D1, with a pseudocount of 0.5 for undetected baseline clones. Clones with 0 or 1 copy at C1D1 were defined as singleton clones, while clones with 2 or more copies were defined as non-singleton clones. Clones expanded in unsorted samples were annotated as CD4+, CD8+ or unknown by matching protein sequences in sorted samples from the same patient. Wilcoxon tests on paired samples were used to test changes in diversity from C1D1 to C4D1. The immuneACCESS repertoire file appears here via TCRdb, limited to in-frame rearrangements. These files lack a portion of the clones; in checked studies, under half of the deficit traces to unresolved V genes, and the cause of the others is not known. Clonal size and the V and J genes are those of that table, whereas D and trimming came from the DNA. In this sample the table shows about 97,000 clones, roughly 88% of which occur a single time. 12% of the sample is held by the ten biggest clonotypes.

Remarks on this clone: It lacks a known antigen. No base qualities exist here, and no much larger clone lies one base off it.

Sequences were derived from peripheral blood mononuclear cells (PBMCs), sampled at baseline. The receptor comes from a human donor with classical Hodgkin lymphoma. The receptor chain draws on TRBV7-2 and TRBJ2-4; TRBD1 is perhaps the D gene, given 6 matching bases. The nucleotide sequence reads TGTGCCAGCAGCTTAGCTGGGACACCGATAAAAAACATTCAGTACTTC. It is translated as CASSLAGTPIKNIQYF.